This T cell receptor (beta chain) is from a study of human T cells and chemical hapten exposure. Study in general: Upper-back patches of 0.01% DPC were read at 6 days. The study, taken as a whole, reports: TCRs exceeding a frequency of 1 in 1000 stayed unchanged under DPC sensitization. Expanded TCRs showed more large CDR3 clusters than pre-sensitization or healthy control sets.

This CDR3 is built from 16 residues. From germline, CDR1 is SGHRS and CDR2 YFSETQ. The library tagged each cDNA molecule with unique molecular identifiers. A single record per CDR3 protein comes from TCRdb applying MiXCR to the RACE reads. This table has more than 250,000 distinct CDR3 sequences, roughly 7.7% appearing once. The time point is: pre-sensitization, week 0. Specified treatment: therapeutic diphenylcyclopropenone sensitization with weekly scalp DPC. About this clonotype: Its antigen is as yet unknown. A much larger clone sits a single nucleotide away, making a read error possible.

The chain links TRBV5-1 to TRBJ1-4; D is unresolved. This clonotype was sampled from a man aged 18 to 30 with alopecia areata. Some clones in this sample may be carry-over from other donors' samples. This sample comprised whole blood, obtained in connection with sensitization to the hapten diphenylcyclopropenone (DPC). In DNA form, the CDR3 reads TGCGCCAGCAGCTTGACCTTGCCTGCAACTAATGAAAAACTGATTTTT. Translated: CASSLTLPATNEKLIF.